The source of this TCR beta chain is a study of T cells in Graves' hyperthyroidism and ophthalmopathy. Regions amplified from RNA transcripts were the TCR beta CDR3 regions. The primer set for the first-round RT-PCR of the TCR CDR3 was HTBI. Each CDR3 protein gets one entry after TCRdb re-called the multiplex PCR reads with MiXCR. The repertoire consists of approximately 410,000 distinct CDR3 sequences, with roughly 13% occurring once and the leading ten covering 4% to 6.5%. This clonotype was detected many times. Deletions cut 0 bases from V and 2 bases from J, with 8 bases between. Germline CDR1 and CDR2: DFQATT and SNEGSKA (reference sequence). The CDR3 runs 14 residues.

Sequencing was carried out using blood. This TCR derives from a woman between 18 and 30 years old with Graves' hyperthyroidism. The rearrangement joins TRBV20-1 to TRBJ2-1, with D unresolved. CDR3: CSARDRRAYNEQFF. In DNA form, the CDR3 reads TGCAGTGCTAGAGATCGTAGGGCCTACAATGAGCAGTTCTTC.